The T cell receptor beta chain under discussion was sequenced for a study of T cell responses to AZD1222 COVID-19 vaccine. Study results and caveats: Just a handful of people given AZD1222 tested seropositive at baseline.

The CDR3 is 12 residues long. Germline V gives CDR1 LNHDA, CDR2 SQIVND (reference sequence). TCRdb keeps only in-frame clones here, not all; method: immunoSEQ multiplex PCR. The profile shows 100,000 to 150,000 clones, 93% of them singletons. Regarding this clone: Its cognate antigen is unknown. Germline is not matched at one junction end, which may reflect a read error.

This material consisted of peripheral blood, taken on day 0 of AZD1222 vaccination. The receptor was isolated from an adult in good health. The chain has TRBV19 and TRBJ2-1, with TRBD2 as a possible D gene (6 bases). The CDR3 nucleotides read TGTGCCAGTAGTACGGGGGACGCTGAGAAGTTCTTC. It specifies CASSTGDAEKFF.